One T cell receptor beta chain is described in this entry. Next came a second PCR, run for roughly 7 to 12 cycles, which used a sample-barcoded 5' primer along with a J-beta primer mix. One entry per CDR3 protein results from TCRdb running MiXCR on the 5' RACE reads. The sample carries 550,000 to 750,000 distinct CDR3 sequences, roughly 20% recorded once. These data come from a study of blood T cells in healthy people across ages. The ends were cut back, 0 bases at V and 11 bases at J, with 16 bases in the middle. The CDR3 totals 13 residues. CDR1 DFQATT and CDR2 SNEGSKA come from the germline V gene (reference sequence).

The sequence came from a man between 65 and 85 years old in good health. The chain employs TRBV20-1 and TRBJ1-1, with D unclear. The specimen sequenced was blood. CDR3 DNA sequence: TGCAGTGCTAGAGAAGGTGGTGGCAGGAGTGCTTTCTTT. This sequence encodes CSAREGGGRSAFF.